The 16 T cell receptor beta chains given below trace back to one sample, sequenced in a study of high-grade serous ovarian cancer treatment subgroups. Produced via immunoSEQ multiplex PCR; TCRdb's table is partial and in-frame only. The data contain fewer than 35,000 clones, 84% of them singletons. Tumor samples were taken before definitive surgery or chemotherapy. The sequencing sample was made of tumor tissue. Receptor source: a human donor with high-grade serous ovarian cancer.

V gene TRBV12-5 combines with J gene TRBJ2-2; D remains ambiguous. Trimming stripped 8 bases from V and 2 bases from J, with 12 bases between. The CDR3 has 14 residues. CDR1 and CDR2 from the germline V gene are LGHNT and FRNRAP. The CDR3 region has the DNA TGTGCTAGTAGGCAGGACGGTAACACCGGGGAGCTGTTTTTT. Encoded protein: CASRQDGNTGELFF.

This clone was counted once. The chain has TRBV5-1 and TRBJ2-3; 10 bases match TRBD2. Germline values: CDR1 SGHRS, CDR2 YFSETQ. Trimming cost V 4 bases and J 5 bases; bases outside gene matches: 4. The CDR3 covers 14 residues. The CDR3 coding sequence is TGCGCCAGCAGCACTAGCGGGATGTTAGATACGCAGTATTTT. This encodes CASSTSGMLDTQYF.

This clone was found a few times. Other DNA sequences within the sample encode an identical CDR3. This chain uses TRBV6-5 with TRBJ1-5, with no clear D. This CDR3 is 16 amino acids long. Trimming removed 2 bases from V and 0 bases from J, with 11 bases in between. The germline V gene has CDR1 MNHEY and CDR2 SVGAGI. CDR3 nucleotide sequence: TGTGCCAGCAGTTACGGACGACCTTATAGCAATCAGCCCCAGCATTTT. It yields the protein CASSYGRPYSNQPQHF.

The chain employs TRBV10-2 and TRBJ2-1; D is possibly TRBD1 (6 bases). Germline CDR1 is WSHSY and CDR2 is SAAADI. V gave up 5 bases and J gave up 10 bases, with 12 bases separating them. This CDR3 spans 12 amino acids. CDR3 in amino acids: CASSPGGPEQFF. CDR3 coding DNA: TGCGCCAGCAGTCCTGGGGGCCCCGAGCAGTTCTTC.

The chain is built from TRBV5-1 and TRBJ1-4, with D maybe TRBD1 (6 bases). The CDR3 length is 13 residues. Germline CDR1 and CDR2: SGHRS and YFSETQ. V lost 1 base, J lost 8 bases, and 9 bases lay in between. This chain's CDR3 is CASSLTGREKLFF. CDR3 nucleotide sequence: TGCGCCAGCAGCTTGACAGGGCGCGAAAAACTGTTTTTT. Together with reference TRBV5-1 and TRBJ1-4, the CDR3 gives the full variable domain: KAGVTQTPRYLIKTRGQQVTLSCSPISGHRSVSWYQQTPGQGLQFLFEYFSETQRNKGNFPGRFSGRQFSNSRSEMNVSTLELGDSALYLCASSLTGREKLFFGSGTQLSVL.

The rearrangement uses TRBV7-2 and TRBJ1-1, with 9 nucleotides matching TRBD1. The ends lost 1 base at V and 11 bases at J; junction bases unmatched: 5. The germline CDR1 and CDR2 sequences are SGHTA and FQGNSA. The CDR3 runs to 13 residues. CDR3 DNA: TGTGCCAGCAGCTTAGTCCGGGACAGGGAGGCTTTCTTT. Its translation is CASSLVRDREAFF.

The table lists this clone with a count of one. The chain recombines TRBV4-1 with TRBJ2-5; D ambiguous. The end of the DNA aligns better with TRBJ2-7, so the J call may be wrong. Germline CDR1 and CDR2: MGHRA and YSYEKL. This CDR3 is built from 14 residues. CDR3 amino acids: CASSQEGSTYEQYF. The CDR3 bases are TGCGCCAGCAGCCAAGAAGGCTCAACCTACGAGCAGTACTTC.

The chain has TRBV18 and TRBJ2-2; D call uncertain. With 3 bases removed from V and 6 bases from J, the gap between germline ends came to 11 bases. CDR1 and CDR2 (germline): KGHSH, LQKENI. The CDR3 totals 14 residues. Here the CDR3 reads CASSPPSGAGELFF. The CDR3, as DNA: TGTGCCAGCTCACCGCCGTCTGGGGCCGGGGAGCTGTTTTTT.

This clone was counted between two and nine times. CDR3 protein: CASSQEGTGRSSGYTF. CDR3 DNA sequence: TGTGCCAGCAGCCAAGAAGGGACAGGGAGATCAAGTGGCTACACCTTC. The chain has TRBV14 and TRBJ1-2, with 9 bases that match TRBD1. CDR3 length: 16 amino acids. V shed 0 bases, J shed 7 bases, and the junction held 9 bases outside the gene matches. Germline lookup yields CDR1 SGHDN and CDR2 FVKESK.

The chain is built from TRBV4-1 and TRBJ1-1, with a possible D match to TRBD1 (5 bases). The CDR3 length is 15 residues. Looked up from germline, CDR1 is MGHRA and CDR2 is YSYEKL. The germline V and J ends were trimmed by 2 bases and 5 bases, with 15 bases remaining between them. CDR3 region: CASSQSYRTTTEAFF. The CDR3 bases are TGCGCCAGCAGCCAATCGTACAGGACTACGACTGAAGCTTTCTTT.

A few counts support this clone. The chain combines TRBV19 with TRBJ2-1, with D perhaps TRBD2 (6 bases). The CDR3 runs 16 residues. Germline V gene data show CDR1 as LNHDA and CDR2 as SQIVND (reference sequence). The V gene lost 3 bases and the J gene lost 8 bases, with 20 bases spanning the gap. The CDR3 sequence is CASSITASAQGYEQFF. CDR3 sequence (DNA): TGTGCCAGTAGTATTACGGCTAGCGCCCAAGGGTATGAGCAGTTCTTC.

J is TRBJ2-7 and V is TRBV29-1; 9 bases align to TRBD1. The germline V gene has CDR1 SQVTM and CDR2 ANQGSEA. V lost 6 bases, J lost 0 bases, and 6 bases stayed unmatched. The CDR3 length is 14 residues. CDR3 loop: CSVAGQGNSYEQYF. For the CDR3, the DNA is TGCAGCGTAGCAGGACAGGGGAACTCCTACGAGCAGTACTTC.

The J gene is TRBJ2-4, the V gene TRBV5-6; D is possibly TRBD2 (6 bases). Germline CDR1 reads SGHDT; CDR2 reads YYEEEE. CDR3 size: 14 residues. The V end lost 2 bases, the J end lost 2 bases, and 8 bases lay between the germline ends. The CDR3 is CASSFGGTKNIQYF. In DNA form, the CDR3 reads TGTGCCAGCAGCTTCGGGGGAACCAAAAACATTCAGTACTTC.

This clone was observed a single time. The chain combines TRBV28 with TRBJ2-7; D is unclear. Germline V gene lookup returns CDR1 MDHEN and CDR2 SYDVKM. V lost 2 bases and J 5 bases, leaving 22 bases between the germline ends. The CDR3 consists of 17 residues. CDR3 amino acids: CASSLVSAAGPGDEQYF. CDR3 nucleotide sequence: TGTGCCAGCAGTTTAGTGTCTGCGGCAGGCCCCGGCGACGAGCAGTACTTC.

The chain recombines TRBV5-4 with TRBJ2-7; no definite D call. The V gene's germline CDR1 is SGHNT and CDR2 YYREEE (reference sequence). V lost 7 bases to trimming and J lost 1 base, with 6 bases between them. This CDR3 is built from 11 residues. The CDR3 loop is CASSRSYEQYF. The DNA for the CDR3 is TGTGCCAGCTCCCGGTCCTACGAGCAGTACTTC. Full variable domain (rest looked up from reference TRBV5-4 and TRBJ2-7): ETGVTQSPTHLIKTRGQQVTLRCSSQSGHNTVSWYQQALGQGPQFIFQYYREEENGRGNFPPRFSGLQFPNYSSELNVNALELDDSALYLCASSRSYEQYFGPGTRLTVT.

The chain uses TRBV10-1 and TRBJ2-2, with 7 bases aligning to TRBD2. The J segment lost 5 bases and the V segment lost 6 bases, leaving 6 bases of the junction unmatched. Germline V gene sequence: CDR1 WNHNN, CDR2 SYGVQD (reference sequence). This CDR3 spans 14 amino acids. The CDR3 DNA sequence: TGCGCCAGCAGCGCAATCGGGAGGACCGGGGAGCTGTTTTTT. Amino acid sequence: CASSAIGRTGELFF.